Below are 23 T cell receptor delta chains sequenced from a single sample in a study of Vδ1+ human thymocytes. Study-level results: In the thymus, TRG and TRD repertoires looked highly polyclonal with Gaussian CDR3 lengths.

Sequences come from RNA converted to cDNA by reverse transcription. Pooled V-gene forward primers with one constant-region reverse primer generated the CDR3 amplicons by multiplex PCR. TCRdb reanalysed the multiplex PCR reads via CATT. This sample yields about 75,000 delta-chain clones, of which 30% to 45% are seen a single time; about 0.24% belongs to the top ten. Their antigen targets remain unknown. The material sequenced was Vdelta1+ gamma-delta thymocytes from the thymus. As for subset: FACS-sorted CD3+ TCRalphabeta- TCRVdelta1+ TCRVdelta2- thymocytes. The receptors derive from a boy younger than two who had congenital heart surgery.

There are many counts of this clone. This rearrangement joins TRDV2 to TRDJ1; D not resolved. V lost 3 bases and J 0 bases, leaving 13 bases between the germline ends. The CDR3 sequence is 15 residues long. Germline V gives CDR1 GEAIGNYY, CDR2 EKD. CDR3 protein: CACDRTDMYTDKLIF. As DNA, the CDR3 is TGTGCCTGTGACCGTACTGACATGTACACCGATAAACTCATCTTT.

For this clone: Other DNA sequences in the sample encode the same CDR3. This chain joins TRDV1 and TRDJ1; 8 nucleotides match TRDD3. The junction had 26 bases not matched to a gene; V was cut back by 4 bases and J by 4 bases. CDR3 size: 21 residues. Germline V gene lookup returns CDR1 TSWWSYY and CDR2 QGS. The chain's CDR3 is CALGVDLGDHRPSRPYDKLIF. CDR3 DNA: TGTGCTCTTGGGGTTGATCTGGGGGACCATCGACCCTCGCGTCCGTACGATAAACTCATCTTT.

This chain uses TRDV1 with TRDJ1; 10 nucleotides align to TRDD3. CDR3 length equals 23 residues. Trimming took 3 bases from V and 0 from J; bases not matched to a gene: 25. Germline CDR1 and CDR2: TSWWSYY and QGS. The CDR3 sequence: CALGDAIPFPTLGDKVYTDKLIF. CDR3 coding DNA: TGTGCTCTTGGGGACGCCATACCTTTCCCTACTCTGGGGGATAAGGTCTACACCGATAAACTCATCTTT.

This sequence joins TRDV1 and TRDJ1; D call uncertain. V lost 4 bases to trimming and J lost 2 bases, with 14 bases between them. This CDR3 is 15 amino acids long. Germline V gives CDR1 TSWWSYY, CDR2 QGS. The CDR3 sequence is CALGAGLLRTDKLIF. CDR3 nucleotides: TGTGCTCTTGGGGCCGGACTTCTACGGACCGATAAACTCATCTTT.

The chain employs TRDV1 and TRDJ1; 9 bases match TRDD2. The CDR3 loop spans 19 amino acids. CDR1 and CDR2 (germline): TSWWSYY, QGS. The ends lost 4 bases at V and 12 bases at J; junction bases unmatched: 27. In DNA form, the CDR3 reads TGTGCTCTTGGGGGCCTTCCTACGTCTACTGGCAGAAGAACCGATGGAGTCATCTTT. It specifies CALGGLPTSTGRRTDGVIF.

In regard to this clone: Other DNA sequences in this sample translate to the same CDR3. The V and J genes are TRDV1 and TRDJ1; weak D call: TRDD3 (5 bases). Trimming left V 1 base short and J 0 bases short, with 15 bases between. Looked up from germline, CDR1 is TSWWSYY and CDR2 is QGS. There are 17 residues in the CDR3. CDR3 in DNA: TGTGCTCTTGGGGAACGTGCCGGTGGATATTACACCGATAAACTCATCTTT. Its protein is CALGERAGGYYTDKLIF.

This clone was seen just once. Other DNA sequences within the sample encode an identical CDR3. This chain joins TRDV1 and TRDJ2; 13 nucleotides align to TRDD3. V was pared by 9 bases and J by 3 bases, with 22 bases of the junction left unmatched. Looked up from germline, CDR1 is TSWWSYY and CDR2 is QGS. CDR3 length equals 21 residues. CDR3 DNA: TGTGCTCTCACGATACCTCCAAGCCCCGTACTGGGGGATACGGTGACAGCACAACTCTTCTTT. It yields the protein CALTIPPSPVLGDTVTAQLFF.

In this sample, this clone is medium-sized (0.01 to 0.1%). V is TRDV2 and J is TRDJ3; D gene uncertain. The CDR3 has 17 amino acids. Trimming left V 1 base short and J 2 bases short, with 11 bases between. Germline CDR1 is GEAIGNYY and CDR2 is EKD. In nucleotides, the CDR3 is TGTGCCTGTGACACACCGTTACGCGCCTGGGACACCCGACAGATGTTTTTC. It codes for CACDTPLRAWDTRQMFF.

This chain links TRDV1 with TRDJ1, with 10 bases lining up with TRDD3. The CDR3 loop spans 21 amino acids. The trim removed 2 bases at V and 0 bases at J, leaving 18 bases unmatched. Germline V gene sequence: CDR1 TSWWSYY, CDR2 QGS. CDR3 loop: CALGEVLRYWGIYPYTDKLIF. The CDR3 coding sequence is TGTGCTCTTGGGGAAGTCCTCCGGTACTGGGGGATTTATCCCTACACCGATAAACTCATCTTT.

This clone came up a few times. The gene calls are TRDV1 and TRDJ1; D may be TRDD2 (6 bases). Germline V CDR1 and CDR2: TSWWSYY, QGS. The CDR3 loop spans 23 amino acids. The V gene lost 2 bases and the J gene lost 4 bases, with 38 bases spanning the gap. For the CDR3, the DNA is TGTGCTCTTGGGGAAGGGTCCCGTTTGCCTTCCCTAACACTGTGGCGGATAGGCGATAAACTCATCTTT. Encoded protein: CALGEGSRLPSLTLWRIGDKLIF.

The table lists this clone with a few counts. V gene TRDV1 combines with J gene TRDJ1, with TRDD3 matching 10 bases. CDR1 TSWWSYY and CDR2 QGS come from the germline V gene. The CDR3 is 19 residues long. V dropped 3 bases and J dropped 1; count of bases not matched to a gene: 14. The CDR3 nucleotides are TGTGCTCTTGGGGACCCATGCGGGGGATACGCGGGGGCCACCGATAAACTCATCTTT. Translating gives CALGDPCGGYAGATDKLIF.

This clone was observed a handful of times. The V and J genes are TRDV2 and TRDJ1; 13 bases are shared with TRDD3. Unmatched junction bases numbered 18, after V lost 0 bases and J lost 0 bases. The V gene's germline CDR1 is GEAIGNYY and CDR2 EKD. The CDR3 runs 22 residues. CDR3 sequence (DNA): TGTGCCTGTGACACCGGCCCAGACCCTCGTACTGGGGGATACGCGTACACCGATAAACTCATCTTT. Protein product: CACDTGPDPRTGGYAYTDKLIF.

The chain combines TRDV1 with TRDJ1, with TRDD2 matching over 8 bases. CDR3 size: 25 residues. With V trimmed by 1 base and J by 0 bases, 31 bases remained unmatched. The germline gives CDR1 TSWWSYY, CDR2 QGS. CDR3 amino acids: CALGEPPIRTAFLSFTEPYTDKLIF. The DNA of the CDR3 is TGTGCTCTTGGGGAACCACCGATCCGAACGGCCTTCCTAAGCTTCACTGAGCCTTACACCGATAAACTCATCTTT.

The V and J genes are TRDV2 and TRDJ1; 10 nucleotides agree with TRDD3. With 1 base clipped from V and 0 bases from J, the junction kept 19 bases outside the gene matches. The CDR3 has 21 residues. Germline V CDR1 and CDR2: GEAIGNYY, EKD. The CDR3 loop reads CACDTGYWGISKSLYTDKLIF. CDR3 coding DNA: TGTGCCTGTGACACTGGGTACTGGGGGATTTCCAAATCCTTGTACACCGATAAACTCATCTTT.

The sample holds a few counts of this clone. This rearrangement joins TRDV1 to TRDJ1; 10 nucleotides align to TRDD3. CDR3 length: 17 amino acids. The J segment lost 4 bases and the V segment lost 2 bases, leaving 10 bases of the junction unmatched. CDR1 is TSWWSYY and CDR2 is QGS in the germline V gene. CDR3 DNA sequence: TGTGCTCTTGGGGAAAGTTTGGACGGGGGATACGACGATAAACTCATCTTT. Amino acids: CALGESLDGGYDDKLIF.

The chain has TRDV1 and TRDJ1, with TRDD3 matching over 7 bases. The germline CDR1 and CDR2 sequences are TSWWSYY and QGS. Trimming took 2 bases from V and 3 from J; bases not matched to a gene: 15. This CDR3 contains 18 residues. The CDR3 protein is CALGESEGGGMWSDKLIF. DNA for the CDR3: TGTGCTCTTGGGGAATCTGAAGGCGGGGGGATGTGGTCCGATAAACTCATCTTT.

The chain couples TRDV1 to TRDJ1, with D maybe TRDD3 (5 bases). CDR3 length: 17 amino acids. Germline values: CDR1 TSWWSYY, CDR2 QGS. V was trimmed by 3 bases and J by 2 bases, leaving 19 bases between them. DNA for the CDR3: TGTGCTCTTGGGGATCAGGGGGGCTCAGGAGCTACCGATAAACTCATCTTT. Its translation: CALGDQGGSGATDKLIF.

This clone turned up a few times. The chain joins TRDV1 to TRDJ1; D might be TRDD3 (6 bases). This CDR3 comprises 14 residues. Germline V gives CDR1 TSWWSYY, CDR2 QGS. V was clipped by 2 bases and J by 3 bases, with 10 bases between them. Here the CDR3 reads CALGEGVGADKLIF. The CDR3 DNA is TGTGCTCTTGGGGAAGGGGTGGGGGCCGATAAACTCATCTTT.

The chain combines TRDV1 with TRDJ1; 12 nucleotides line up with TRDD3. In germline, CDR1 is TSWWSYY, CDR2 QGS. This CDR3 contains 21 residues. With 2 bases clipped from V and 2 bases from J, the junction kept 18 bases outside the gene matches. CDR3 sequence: CALGESPTPVLGDTFTDKLIF. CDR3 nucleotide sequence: TGTGCTCTTGGGGAATCTCCTACCCCCGTACTGGGGGATACATTTACCGATAAACTCATCTTT.

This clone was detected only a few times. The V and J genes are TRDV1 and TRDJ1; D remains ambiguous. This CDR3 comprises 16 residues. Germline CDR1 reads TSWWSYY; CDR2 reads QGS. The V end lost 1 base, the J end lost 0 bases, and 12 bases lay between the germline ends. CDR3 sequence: CALGEPTPSYTDKLIF. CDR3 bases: TGTGCTCTTGGGGAACCCACGCCCTCTTACACCGATAAACTCATCTTT.

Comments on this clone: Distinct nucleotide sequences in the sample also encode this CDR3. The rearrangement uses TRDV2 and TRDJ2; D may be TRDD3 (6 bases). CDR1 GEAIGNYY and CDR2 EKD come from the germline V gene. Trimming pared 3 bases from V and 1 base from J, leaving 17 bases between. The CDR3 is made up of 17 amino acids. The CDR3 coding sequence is TGTGCCTGTGACTCTCTCGACGGGGGAGGTTTGACAGCACAACTCTTCTTT. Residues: CACDSLDGGGLTAQLFF.

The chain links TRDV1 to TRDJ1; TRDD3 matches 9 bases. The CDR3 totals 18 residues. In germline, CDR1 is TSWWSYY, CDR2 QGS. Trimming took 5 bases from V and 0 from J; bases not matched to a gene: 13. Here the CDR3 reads CALGRPTAGGWYTDKLIF. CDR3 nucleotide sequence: TGTGCTCTTGGGAGACCTACCGCTGGGGGATGGTACACCGATAAACTCATCTTT.

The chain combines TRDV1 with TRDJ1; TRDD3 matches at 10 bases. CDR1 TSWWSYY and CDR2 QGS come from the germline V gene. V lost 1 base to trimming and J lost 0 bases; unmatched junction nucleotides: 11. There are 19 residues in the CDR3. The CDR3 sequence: CALGERYLLGDRYTDKLIF. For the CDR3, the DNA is TGTGCTCTTGGGGAACGTTATCTACTGGGGGATCGGTACACCGATAAACTCATCTTT.